This T cell receptor beta chain was documented in a study of follicular helper T cells after annual influenza vaccination. Time point: 2014-2015 season, pre-vaccination. Per germline, CDR1 MNHEY and CDR2 SVGAGI. Trimming stripped 2 bases from V and 0 bases from J, with 12 bases between. The CDR3 covers 16 residues. TCRB was sequenced at Survey level resolution. Produced via immunoSEQ multiplex PCR; TCRdb's table is partial and in-frame only. The sample records 25,000 to 35,000 clones, around 80% being singletons. The source of this sequence is an adult who received the influenza vaccine. This chain connects TRBV6-5 to TRBJ2-3, with TRBD2 as a possible D gene (6 bases). Sequenced here: CXCR5+ CD38- circulating T follicular helper cells from blood, sampled on the day of influenza vaccination. The subset was: circulating Tfh, non-naive CD4+CXCR5+PD-1+ (ICOS+CD38+ or ICOS-CD38-). The CDR3: CASSYGLASSTDTQYF. CDR3 nucleotides: TGTGCCAGCAGTTACGGGCTAGCGTCTAGCACAGATACGCAGTATTTT.